The 14 T cell receptor beta chains in this list originate from one sample, sequenced in a study of T cells in Graves' hyperthyroidism and ophthalmopathy. Authors of the study amplified TCR beta CDR3 regions from RNA transcripts. A first-round RT-PCR of the TCR CDR3 used the HTBI primer set. TCRdb passed the multiplex PCR reads through MiXCR, listing each CDR3 protein once. The data show 450,000 to 650,000 distinct CDR3 sequences, 13% to 15% seen once. The sample was blood. The source is a young woman with Graves' ophthalmopathy.

A word on this clonotype: Given a much more abundant clone one base away, this may be a read error. CDR3 nucleotides: TGTGCCAGCAATGCAGATCGGTACGAGCAGTACTTC. Translation: CASNADRYEQYF. The gene calls are TRBV2 and TRBJ2-7, with no clear D. V lost 7 bases and J lost 4, with 11 bases in between. CDR3 length equals 12 residues. Germline CDR1 SNHLY, CDR2 FYNNEI.

V gene TRBV6-1 combines with J gene TRBJ1-2, with TRBD1 matching 9 bases. CDR3 length equals 15 residues. Germline CDR1 and CDR2: MNHNS and SASEGT. The V gene end was trimmed by 4 bases and the J gene end by 4 bases; junction bases not matched to a gene: 7. CDR3 sequence (DNA): TGTGCCAGCAGTGCTACTCGGACAGGGGCCTATGGCTACACCTTC. It is translated as CASSATRTGAYGYTF.

There are many counts of this clonotype. This sequence joins TRBV7-9 and TRBJ2-7; no clear D gene. The CDR3 loop spans 13 amino acids. CDR1 and CDR2 (germline): SEHNR, FQNEAQ (reference sequence). Trimming left V 0 bases short and J 5 bases short, with 8 bases between. Here the CDR3 reads CASSLAQSHEQYF. The CDR3 nucleotides read TGTGCCAGCAGCTTAGCACAGTCCCACGAGCAGTACTTC.

In its sample, this clonotype was seen many times. The V gene is TRBV12-3 or TRBV12-4, the J gene TRBJ2-5, with 8 bases identical to TRBD1. The trim removed 0 bases at V and 4 bases at J, leaving 4 bases unmatched. There are 15 residues in the CDR3. CDR3: CASSLAQGAPETQYF. The CDR3 DNA sequence: TGTGCCAGCAGTTTAGCTCAGGGGGCCCCAGAGACCCAGTACTTC.

The chain carries TRBV20-1 and TRBJ2-3; TRBD2 might be the D (6 bases). Germline V lookup: CDR1 DFQATT, CDR2 SNEGSKA (reference sequence). V dropped 5 bases and J dropped 2 bases, with 17 bases sitting between them. This CDR3 spans 15 amino acids. The CDR3 reads CSAQSPLAYTDTQYF. CDR3 coding DNA: TGCAGTGCTCAGTCCCCCCTAGCGTACACAGATACGCAGTATTTT.

This clonotype has ten or more counts. The CDR3 DNA follows: TGTGCCAGCAGCCCTGGAGAGATGCGACAGGACAATGAGCAGTTCTTC. Protein sequence: CASSPGEMRQDNEQFF. The chain uses TRBV5-6 and TRBJ2-1; the D gene is possibly TRBD1 (6 bases). This CDR3 has 16 residues. The V gene's germline CDR1 is SGHDT and CDR2 YYEEEE. The ends were cut back, 4 bases at V and 5 bases at J, with 19 bases in the middle.

This clonotype occurred a few times. This chain joins TRBV9 and TRBJ2-2; a weak D match, TRBD1 (6 bases). V was trimmed by 0 bases and J by 6 bases, leaving 9 bases between them. The germline CDR1 and CDR2 sequences are SGDLS and YYNGEE. This CDR3 contains 14 residues. CDR3: CASSVEQGAGELFF. The CDR3 DNA sequence: TGTGCCAGCAGCGTAGAACAGGGCGCCGGGGAGCTGTTTTTT.

This clonotype was detected many times. This rearrangement joins TRBV27 to TRBJ1-6, with 11 bases lining up with TRBD1. This CDR3 region has 14 residues. Germline V lookup: CDR1 MNHEY, CDR2 SMNVEV (reference sequence). J lost 9 bases, V lost 4 bases, and 2 bases had no gene match. CDR3 in amino acids: CASSWGQGVSPLHF. In DNA, the CDR3 is TGTGCCAGCAGTTGGGGACAGGGGGTTTCACCCCTCCACTTT.

At least ten counts were recorded for this clonotype. The chain uses TRBV3-1 and TRBJ2-1, with TRBD2 matching 9 bases. CDR1 is LGHDT, CDR2 YNNKEL, per germline (reference sequence). The length of the CDR3 is 15 residues. Trimming removed 4 bases from V and 6 bases from J; junction bases left unmatched: 7. The CDR3 sequence is CASSLRLAATNEQFF. DNA for the CDR3: TGTGCCAGCAGCCTTAGACTAGCGGCTACCAATGAGCAGTTCTTC.

This clonotype was observed a handful of times. The chain uses TRBV27 and TRBJ2-7; D unresolved. Germline CDR1 is MNHEY and CDR2 is SMNVEV (reference sequence). The CDR3 consists of 14 residues. V was pared by 2 bases and J by 2 bases, with 10 bases between. CDR3 residues: CASSLGPTAYEQYF. CDR3 nucleotides: TGTGCCAGCAGTTTAGGGCCTACTGCCTACGAGCAGTACTTC.

This clonotype was picked up many times. This chain connects TRBV12-3 or TRBV12-4 to TRBJ2-1; D is undetermined. The CDR3 has 14 amino acids. Deletions cut 7 bases from V and 5 bases from J, with 15 bases between. Written as DNA, the CDR3 is TGTGCCAGCAACCTTCGTGGGGATGACAATGAGCAGTTCTTC. It is translated as CASNLRGDDNEQFF.

The gene calls are TRBV25-1 and TRBJ2-3; TRBD2 is a possible D gene (6 bases). The CDR3 has 13 residues. The ends were cut back, 4 bases at V and 1 base at J, with 6 bases in the middle. Germline V lookup: CDR1 MGHDK, CDR2 SYGVNS. This CDR3 is CASSASGTDTQYF. The CDR3 DNA reads TGTGCCAGCAGTGCTAGCGGCACAGATACGCAGTATTTT.

This clonotype was seen only a few times. This sequence joins TRBV20-1 and TRBJ1-2; 9 bases are a match to TRBD1. Germline CDR1 and CDR2: DFQATT and SNEGSKA (reference sequence). J was trimmed by 2 bases and V by 1 base; bases with no gene match: 2. The length of the CDR3 is 14 residues. This chain's CDR3 is CSARGDRGNYGYTF. The CDR3 DNA is TGCAGTGCTAGAGGCGACAGGGGGAACTATGGCTACACCTTC.

The table lists this clonotype with many counts. The V call is TRBV12-3 or TRBV12-4, the J call TRBJ2-7; D may be TRBD1 (6 bases). The ends were cut back, 5 bases at V and 4 bases at J, with 24 bases in the middle. The CDR3 is made up of 17 amino acids. The CDR3 reads CASSPGTLPWASYEQYF. The DNA of the CDR3 is TGTGCCAGCAGTCCCGGGACACTCCCCTGGGCCTCTTACGAGCAGTACTTC.